This TCR beta chain was identified during a study of shared clonotypes between healthy human individuals. Some clones are missing from TCRdb's copy, which holds only in-frame ones; the method was immunoSEQ multiplex PCR. The top ten clones hold about 0.89% of a sample with about 1.1 million clones, approximately 75% of them seen once. Whole-study results and caveats: Among four donors, roughly 5% of naive CD4 clonotypes were found in common.

The CD4+ fraction was divided into a CD45RA+ naive subset and a CD45RA-negative memory subset. As for this clone: Its antigen is undetermined.

V lost 5 bases and J 5 bases, leaving 12 bases between the germline ends. The CDR3 contains 14 residues. Germline-derived CDR1 and CDR2 are SGHTA and FQGTGA. This TCR was recovered from a man aged 18 to 30 in good health. Some clones in this sample may be carry-over from other donors' samples. V is TRBV7-3 and J is TRBJ2-2; D call uncertain. Sequencing was carried out using memory CD4+ T cells from PBMCs. Sample subset: CD45RA-negative fraction. The CDR3 loop is CASSVSLGTGELFF. In DNA, the CDR3 is TGTGCCAGCAGCGTGTCCCTGGGGACCGGGGAGCTGTTTTTT.